These 24 T cell receptor beta chains were sequenced from one sample in a study of T cells in women clearing cervical HPV infection. Assay used: immunoSEQ multiplex PCR; TCRdb lists only in-frame clones, some missing. This repertoire includes around 39,000 clones. Material: blood buffy coat. The receptor set was obtained from a woman between 18 and 75 years old with a cervical HPV16 infection that either progressed to CIN3+ or cleared (not recorded which).

Turning to this clone: The DNA ends 3 residues before the CDR3 does, and the rest of the CDR3 is filled in from the germline J gene. The chain joins TRBV19 to TRBJ1-2; 7 nucleotides line up with TRBD1. This CDR3 region has 17 residues. Germline trimming cut 0 bases from V and 0 bases from J; bases unmatched to any gene: 7. Looked up from germline, CDR1 is LNHDA and CDR2 is SQIVND (reference sequence). CDR3 DNA, as far as it was read: TGTGCCAGTAGTATAGATGTCGCAGGGGGAGCTAACTATGGC. It encodes CASSIDVAGGANYG. From start to end, the CDR3 is CASSIDVAGGANYGYTF.

As concerns this clone: The CDR3 end falls 3 residues outside the read, so it is completed with the germline J gene. The chain recombines TRBV2 with TRBJ2-1; the D is unclear. CDR1 SNHLY and CDR2 FYNNEI come from the germline V gene. The germline V and J ends were trimmed by 7 bases and 0 bases, with 13 bases remaining between them. The CDR3 consists of 15 residues. The CDR3 DNA, read in part, is TGTGCCAGCACTCGACTTGCGAGCTCCTACAATGAG. It specifies CASTRLASSYNE. The whole CDR3 protein reads CASTRLASSYNEQFF.

A note on this clone: The CDR3 extends 3 residues past the end of the read, so its final part is completed from the germline J gene. This rearrangement joins TRBV5-1 to TRBJ1-4; 8 bases match TRBD1. The CDR3 runs 15 residues. The germline V gene has CDR1 SGHRS and CDR2 YFSETQ. Here the CDR3 reads CASSTPDRANSPLFF. CDR3 bases read: TGCGCCAGCAGCACCCCGGACAGGGCCAATTCACCA. The full variable domain, rest sourced from reference TRBV5-1 and TRBJ1-4, is KAGVTQTPRYLIKTRGQQVTLSCSPISGHRSVSWYQQTPGQGLQFLFEYFSETQRNKGNFPGRFSGRQFSNSRSEMNVSTLELGDSALYLCASSTPDRANSPLFFGSGTQLSVL.

A word on this clone: The sequenced fragment ends 3 residues before the CDR3 boundary, so the rest is inferred from the germline J gene. V is TRBV7-6 and J is TRBJ1-1; 9 bases match TRBD1. Germline V CDR1 and CDR2: SGHVS, FNYEAQ. The CDR3 runs to 16 residues. Germline trimming cut 4 bases from V and 2 bases from J; bases unmatched to any gene: 8. CDR3 sequence reads: CASSSGQGGPNTEAFF. The part of the CDR3 DNA that was read is TGTGCCAGCAGCTCGGGACAGGGTGGACCTAACACTGAA.

Note on this clone: The read is 3 residues too short to cover the CDR3 end, so that end is filled in from the germline J gene. The rearrangement uses TRBV7-9 and TRBJ2-7, with D unresolved. Per the germline V gene, CDR1 is SEHNR and CDR2 is FQNEAQ (reference sequence). The CDR3 contains 12 residues. V lost 0 bases to trimming and J lost 4 bases, with 4 bases between them. This CDR3 reads CASSLATYEQYF. CDR3 bases read: TGTGCCAGCAGCTTAGCGACATACGAG.

Details on this clone: The CDR3 is cut off 3 residues early in the read; its end comes from the germline J gene. V usage is TRBV7-9 and J usage is TRBJ1-2; possible D gene TRBD1, 6 bases. The CDR3 totals 14 residues. Germline CDR1 is SEHNR and CDR2 is FQNEAQ (reference sequence). The CDR3 sequence is CASSSRQAAYDYTF. CDR3 DNA (partial): TGTGCCAGCAGTTCCCGACAGGCAGCCTACGAC.

In regard to this clone: The read halts 3 residues ahead of the CDR3 end, with the missing end drawn from the germline J gene. The gene calls are TRBV19 and TRBJ2-7; TRBD2 agrees at 12 bases. CDR1 and CDR2 from the germline V gene are LNHDA and SQIVND (reference sequence). The CDR3 contains 15 residues. The V gene end was trimmed by 3 bases and the J gene end by 2 bases; junction bases not matched to a gene: 2. This CDR3 is CASSIGLAGTYEQYF. The sequenced CDR3 bases are TGTGCCAGTAGTATCGGACTAGCGGGGACCTACGAG.

With regard to this clone: The read finishes 3 residues shy of the CDR3 end, and the germline J gene is used to complete it. The J gene is TRBJ1-2, the V gene TRBV7-9; D uncertain. The CDR3 runs 14 residues. Trimming left V 4 bases short and J 4 bases short, with 13 bases between. Per germline, CDR1 SEHNR and CDR2 FQNEAQ (reference sequence). The CDR3: CASSSATDPYGYTF. The sequenced CDR3 bases are TGTGCCAGCAGCTCGGCCACAGATCCCTATGGC.

About this clone itself: The missing CDR3 end, 3 residues past where the read stops, is filled in from the germline J gene. V and J are TRBV30 and TRBJ2-1; the match to TRBD2 covers 8 bases. The trim removed 5 bases at V and 4 bases at J, leaving 7 bases unmatched. The CDR3 length is 14 residues. Germline loops: CDR1 GTSNPN, CDR2 SVGIG (reference sequence). The CDR3 region is CAWGSGIAYNEQFF. The CDR3 bases that were read are TGTGCCTGGGGTAGCGGGATCGCTTACAATGAG.

Concerning this clone: Read coverage stops 3 residues before the CDR3 terminus; the germline J gene supplies the remainder. V usage is TRBV2 and J usage is TRBJ2-3; TRBD1 agrees at 11 bases. Germline V gene data show CDR1 as SNHLY and CDR2 as FYNNEI. The length of the CDR3 is 14 residues. CDR3 DNA, as far as it was read: TGTGCCAGCAGCGGACAGGGGGCTCGGGAGACG. As protein: CASSGQGARET. From start to end, the CDR3 is CASSGQGARETQYF.

Of note for this clone: The sequence runs out 3 residues before the end of the CDR3; the remainder is reconstructed from the germline J gene. This chain joins TRBV27 and TRBJ1-6, with 7 bases aligning to TRBD1. This CDR3 is 15 amino acids long. Germline CDR1 and CDR2: MNHEY and SMNVEV (reference sequence). V shed 4 bases and J 8 bases; nucleotides not matched to a gene: 8. The sequenced part of the CDR3 DNA is TGTGCCAGCAGTTCCGGGGACAGTCTTTATTCACCC. It codes for CASSSGDSLYSP. The complete CDR3 protein is CASSSGDSLYSPLHF.

Incomplete CDR3 DNA: TGCAGTGCTAAAATGGCTAGCAGGAGCTCCTACGAG. It codes for CSAKMASRSSYE. The complete CDR3 sequence is CSAKMASRSSYEQYF. This chain uses TRBV20-1 with TRBJ2-7; a possible D gene is TRBD2 (5 bases). The read stops 3 residues short of the end of the CDR3; the missing end is completed from the germline J gene. Germline CDR1 and CDR2: DFQATT and SNEGSKA (reference sequence). The V end lost 4 bases, the J end lost 0 bases, and 16 bases lay between the germline ends. The CDR3 spans 15 residues.

As for this clone: The CDR3 is cut off 3 residues early in the read; its end comes from the germline J gene. This chain connects TRBV20-1 to TRBJ1-4; 8 bases are a match to TRBD1. This CDR3 has 12 residues. V trimming: 6 bases; J trimming: 9 bases; junction bases outside the gene matches: 6. The germline gives CDR1 DFQATT, CDR2 SNEGSKA (reference sequence). Incomplete CDR3 DNA: TGCAGTGCAGGACAGGGAGTTAAAAAA. Residues: CSAGQGVKK. In full, the CDR3 is CSAGQGVKKLFF.

With regard to this clone: The read gets to within 3 residues of the CDR3 end, and the germline J gene fills in the rest. The genes are TRBV5-1 and TRBJ1-5; D possibly corresponds to TRBD1 (5 bases). Germline CDR1 is SGHRS and CDR2 is YFSETQ. The CDR3 consists of 15 residues. CDR3 DNA (partial): TGCGCCAGCAGCTTGGGGTCCCAGACAGCAGGACCC. Protein sequence: CASSLGSQTAGP. The full CDR3 is CASSLGSQTAGPQHF.

A word on this clone: With the read ending 3 residues before the CDR3 end, the germline J gene is used to fill in that end. The chain links TRBV19 to TRBJ2-7; TRBD1 might be the D (5 bases). The V and J ends lost 2 bases and 3 bases respectively, with 11 bases between them. Germline CDR1 is LNHDA and CDR2 is SQIVND (reference sequence). The CDR3 has 14 amino acids. The sequenced CDR3 bases are TGTGCCAGTAGTATAAGGGGAACGAACTACGAG. Protein sequence: CASSIRGTNYE. The entire CDR3 protein reads CASSIRGTNYEQYF.

To note about this clone: Read data end 3 residues before the CDR3 end; the end is taken from the germline J gene. This sequence joins TRBV7-2 and TRBJ2-4; D unclear. This CDR3 comprises 14 residues. In germline, CDR1 is SGHTA, CDR2 FQGNSA. The CDR3 region is CASSSQRANYGQYF. CDR3 DNA, as far as it was read: TGTGCCAGCAGCTCCCAGAGAGCAAACTATGGT.

About this clone: The same CDR3 arises from other DNA sequences in this sample as well. CDR3 protein: CASSSGTSTDTQYF. The sequenced CDR3 bases are TGCGCCAGCAGCTCCGGGACAAGCACAGATACG. V and J are TRBV5-1 and TRBJ2-3; D is possibly TRBD1 (6 bases). The read terminates 3 residues before the CDR3 end, so the remaining end is supplied by the germline J gene. V dropped 3 bases and J dropped 0 bases, with 8 bases sitting between them. CDR3 length: 14 amino acids. CDR1 SGHRS and CDR2 YFSETQ come from the germline V gene.

As for this clone: Coverage ceases 3 residues before the CDR3 finishes, and the germline J gene fills in the end. The V and J genes are TRBV15 and TRBJ2-3; D may be TRBD1 (5 bases). CDR1 and CDR2 from the germline V gene are LNHNV and YYDKDF (reference sequence). The CDR3 sequence is 16 residues long. V shed 1 base and J shed 5 bases, with 16 bases lying between them. Incomplete CDR3 DNA: TGTGCCACCAGCAGAGCTAACAGGATAACGGGAGATACG. This codes for CATSRANRITGDT. The full CDR3 reads CATSRANRITGDTQYF.

Regarding this clone: The read terminates 3 residues before the CDR3 end, so the remaining end is supplied by the germline J gene. The V gene is TRBV2, the J gene TRBJ1-1; maybe TRBD1 (5 bases). CDR3 length equals 13 residues. The V gene lost 4 bases and the J gene lost 4 bases, with 10 bases spanning the gap. Germline V gene data show CDR1 as SNHLY and CDR2 as FYNNEI. CDR3 residues: CASSGQGSTEAFF. CDR3 bases read: TGTGCCAGCAGTGGCCAGGGAAGCACTGAA.

Comments on this clone: The read finishes 3 residues shy of the CDR3 end, and the germline J gene is used to complete it. The rearrangement joins TRBV6-1 to TRBJ2-3; possible D gene TRBD1, 5 bases. Trimming took off 4 bases at V and 4 bases at J, with 12 bases between the two ends. This CDR3 has 14 amino acids. From germline, CDR1 is MNHNS and CDR2 SASEGT. The CDR3 sequence: CASSAGIRSDTQYF. The CDR3 bases that were read are TGTGCCAGCAGTGCAGGGATTAGGTCAGATACG.

The CDR3 protein is CASSEGGSTGGMSNQPQHF. The sequenced part of the CDR3 DNA is TGTGCCAGCAGTGAAGGGGGATCGACAGGGGGAATGAGCAATCAGCCC. V usage is TRBV6-1 and J usage is TRBJ1-5, with 9 bases identical to TRBD1. The read halts 3 residues ahead of the CDR3 end, with the missing end drawn from the germline J gene. V dropped 1 base and J dropped 1; count of bases not matched to a gene: 11. Germline V gene lookup returns CDR1 MNHNS and CDR2 SASEGT. The CDR3 length is 19 residues.

Turning to this clone: The DNA ends 3 residues before the CDR3 does, and the rest of the CDR3 is filled in from the germline J gene. The J gene is TRBJ2-4, the V gene TRBV20-1; the D gene is possibly TRBD2 (5 bases). Trimming removed 6 bases at V and 6 bases at J, with 12 bases between. The CDR3 consists of 12 residues. Per the germline V gene, CDR1 is DFQATT and CDR2 is SNEGSKA (reference sequence). This chain's CDR3 is CSARGLRNIQYF. Incomplete CDR3 DNA: TGCAGTGCACGTGGACTTAGAAACATT.

On this clone itself: With the read ending 3 residues before the CDR3 end, the germline J gene is used to fill in that end. The V gene is TRBV5-5, the J gene TRBJ2-2; D is uncertain. This CDR3 contains 14 residues. CDR1 SGHKS and CDR2 YYEKEE come from the germline V gene (reference sequence). V was shortened by 3 bases and J by 2 bases, with 8 bases between the two germline ends. The CDR3 sequence: CASSSRSNTGELFF. The CDR3 DNA, read in part, is TGTGCCAGCAGCTCCAGATCAAACACCGGGGAG.

About this clone: The read finishes 3 residues shy of the CDR3 end, and the germline J gene is used to complete it. The V gene is TRBV20-1, the J gene TRBJ2-7; TRBD1 is a possible D gene (5 bases). The germline V gene has CDR1 DFQATT and CDR2 SNEGSKA (reference sequence). The V and J ends lost 0 bases and 3 bases respectively, with 12 bases between them. The length of the CDR3 is 14 residues. CDR3 sequence: CSARERGHYYEQYF. CDR3 DNA, as far as it was read: TGCAGTGCTAGAGAGCGAGGACATTACTACGAG.